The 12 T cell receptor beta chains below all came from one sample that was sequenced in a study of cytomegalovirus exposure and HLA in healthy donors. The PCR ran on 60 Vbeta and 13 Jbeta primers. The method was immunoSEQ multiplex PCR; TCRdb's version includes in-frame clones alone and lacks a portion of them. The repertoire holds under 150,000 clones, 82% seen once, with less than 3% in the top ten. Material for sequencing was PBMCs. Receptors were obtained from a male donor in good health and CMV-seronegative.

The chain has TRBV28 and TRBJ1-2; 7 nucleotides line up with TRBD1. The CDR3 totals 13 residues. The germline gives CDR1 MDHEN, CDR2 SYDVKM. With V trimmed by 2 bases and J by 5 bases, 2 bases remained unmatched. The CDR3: CASSLTGEYGYTF. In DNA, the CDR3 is TGTGCCAGCAGTTTAACAGGGGAATATGGCTACACCTTC.

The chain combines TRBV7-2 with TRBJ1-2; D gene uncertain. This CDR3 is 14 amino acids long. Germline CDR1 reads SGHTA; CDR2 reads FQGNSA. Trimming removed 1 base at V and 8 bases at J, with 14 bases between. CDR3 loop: CASSLELSFWGYTF. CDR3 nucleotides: TGTGCCAGCAGCTTAGAGCTGTCTTTTTGGGGCTACACCTTC. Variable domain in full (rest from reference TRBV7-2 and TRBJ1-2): GAGVSQSPSNKVTEKGKDVELRCDPISGHTALYWYRQSLGQGLEFLIYFQGNSAPDKSGLPSDRFSAERTGGSVSTLTIQRTQQEDSAVYLCASSLELSFWGYTFGSGTRLTVV.

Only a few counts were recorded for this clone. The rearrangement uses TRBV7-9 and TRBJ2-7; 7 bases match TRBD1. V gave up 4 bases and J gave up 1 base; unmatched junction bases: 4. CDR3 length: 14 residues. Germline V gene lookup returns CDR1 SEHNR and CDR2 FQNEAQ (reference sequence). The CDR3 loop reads CASSSRQGSYEQYF. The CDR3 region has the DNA TGTGCCAGCAGCTCCAGACAGGGTTCCTACGAGCAGTACTTC.

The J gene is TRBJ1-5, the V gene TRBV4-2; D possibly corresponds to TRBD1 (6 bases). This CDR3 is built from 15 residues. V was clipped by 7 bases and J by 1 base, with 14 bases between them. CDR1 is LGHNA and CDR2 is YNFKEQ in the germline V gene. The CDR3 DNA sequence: TGTGCCAGCATTGGGGGGGCGCTGAGCAATCAGCCCCAGCATTTT. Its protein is CASIGGALSNQPQHF.

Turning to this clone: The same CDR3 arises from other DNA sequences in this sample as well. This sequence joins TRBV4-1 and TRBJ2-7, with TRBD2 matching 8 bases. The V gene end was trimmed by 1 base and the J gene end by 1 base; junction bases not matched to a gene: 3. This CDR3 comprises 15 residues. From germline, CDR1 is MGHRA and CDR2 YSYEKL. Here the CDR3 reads CASSQGSGTSYEQYF. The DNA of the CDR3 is TGCGCCAGCAGCCAAGGTAGCGGGACATCCTACGAGCAGTACTTC.

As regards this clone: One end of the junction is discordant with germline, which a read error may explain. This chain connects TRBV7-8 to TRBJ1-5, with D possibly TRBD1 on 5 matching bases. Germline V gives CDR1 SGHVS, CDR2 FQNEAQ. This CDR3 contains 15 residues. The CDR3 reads CVSSLVGGRGQPQHF. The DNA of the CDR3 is TGTGTCAGCAGCTTAGTGGGGGGAAGGGGACAGCCCCAGCATTTT.

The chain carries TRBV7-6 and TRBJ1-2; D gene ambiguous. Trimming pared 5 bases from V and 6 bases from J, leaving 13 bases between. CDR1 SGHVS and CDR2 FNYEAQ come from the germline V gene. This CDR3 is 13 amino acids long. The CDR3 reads CASSRLPGNGYTF. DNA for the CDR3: TGTGCCAGCAGCCGATTACCGGGAAATGGCTACACCTTC.

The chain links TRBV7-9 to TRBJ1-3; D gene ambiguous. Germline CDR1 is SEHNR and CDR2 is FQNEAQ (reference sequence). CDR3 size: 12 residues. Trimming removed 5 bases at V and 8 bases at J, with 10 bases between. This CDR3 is CASSQAGDTIYF. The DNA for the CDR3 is TGTGCCAGCAGCCAAGCCGGAGACACCATATATTTT.

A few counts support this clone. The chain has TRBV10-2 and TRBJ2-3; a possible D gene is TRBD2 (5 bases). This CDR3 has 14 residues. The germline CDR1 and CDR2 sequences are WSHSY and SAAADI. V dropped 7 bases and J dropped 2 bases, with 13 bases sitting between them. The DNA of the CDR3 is TGCGCCAGCAAGGCTAGCAGAACCACAGATACGCAGTATTTT. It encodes CASKASRTTDTQYF.

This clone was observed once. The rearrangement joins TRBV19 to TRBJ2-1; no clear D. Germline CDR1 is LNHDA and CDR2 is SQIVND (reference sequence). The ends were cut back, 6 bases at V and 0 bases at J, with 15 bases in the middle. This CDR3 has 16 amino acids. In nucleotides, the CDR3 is TGTGCCAGTAGCTTCGTTGGTTACGGCTCCTACAATGAGCAGTTCTTC. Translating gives CASSFVGYGSYNEQFF. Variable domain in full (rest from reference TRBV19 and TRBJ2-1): DGGITQSPKYLFRKEGQNVTLSCEQNLNHDAMYWYRQDPGQGLRLIYYSQIVNDFQKGDIAEGYSVSREKKESFPLTVTSAQKNPTAFYLCASSFVGYGSYNEQFFGPGTRLTVL.

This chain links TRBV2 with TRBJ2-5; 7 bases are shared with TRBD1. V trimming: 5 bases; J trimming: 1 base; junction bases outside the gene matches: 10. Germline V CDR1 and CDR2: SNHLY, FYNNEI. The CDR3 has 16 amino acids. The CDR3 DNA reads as TGTGCCAGCAGTATTCTCTGGGACAGAGTCCAAGAGACCCAGTACTTC. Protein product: CASSILWDRVQETQYF.

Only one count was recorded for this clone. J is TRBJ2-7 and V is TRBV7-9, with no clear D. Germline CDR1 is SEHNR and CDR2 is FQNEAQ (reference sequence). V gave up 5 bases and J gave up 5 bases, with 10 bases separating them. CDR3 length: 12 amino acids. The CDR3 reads CASSPAGHEQYF. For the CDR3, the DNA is TGTGCCAGCAGCCCCGCAGGTCACGAGCAGTACTTC.